Presented here are 7 T cell receptor beta chains from one specimen sequenced in a study of T cell responses to AZD1222 COVID-19 vaccine. Some clones are missing from TCRdb's copy, which holds only in-frame ones; the method was immunoSEQ multiplex PCR. The sample has about 180,000 clones, approximately 94% seen once; the top ten hold about 1.5%. The sample here was peripheral blood, taken 28 days after the second AZD1222 dose. Source of these receptors: an adult who received the AZD1222 COVID-19 vaccine.

V usage is TRBV19 and J usage is TRBJ2-7; 7 nucleotides align to TRBD1. The CDR3 runs to 13 residues. V lost 6 bases to trimming and J lost 5 bases; unmatched junction nucleotides: 7. Germline V gene sequence: CDR1 LNHDA, CDR2 SQIVND (reference sequence). In DNA form, the CDR3 reads TGTGCCAGTAGCGAGACAGGGCCTAACGAGCAGTACTTC. This sequence encodes CASSETGPNEQYF.

In nucleotides, the CDR3 is TGTGCCAGCAGCTCAGGCATCTATGGCTACACCTTC. It yields the protein CASSSGIYGYTF. V and J are TRBV12-3 or TRBV12-4 and TRBJ1-2, with D unresolved. V was cut by 6 bases and J by 4 bases, with 9 bases left in between. The CDR3 has 12 amino acids.

This clone was found once. This chain links TRBV2 with TRBJ1-4; 7 bases map to TRBD1. V was pared by 9 bases and J by 7 bases, with 8 bases of the junction left unmatched. CDR3 length equals 13 residues. Germline V gene data show CDR1 as SNHLY and CDR2 as FYNNEI. The CDR3 coding sequence is TGTGCCAGAGGGGGCGGGACGGGTGAAAAACTGTTTTTT. This encodes CARGGGTGEKLFF.

This clone was counted once. The chain recombines TRBV5-1 with TRBJ1-6, with 7 bases aligning to TRBD1. CDR1 SGHRS and CDR2 YFSETQ come from the germline V gene. The V and J ends lost 0 bases and 4 bases, in that order; junction bases with no gene match: 10. The CDR3 has 18 amino acids. The CDR3 region has the DNA TGCGCCAGCAGCTTGGGACAGGGAGGTGTTGTGTATAATTCACCCCTCCACTTT. As protein: CASSLGQGGVVYNSPLHF.

The gene calls are TRBV7-3 and TRBJ1-1; D gene unclear. The CDR3 has 13 amino acids. V lost 3 bases to trimming and J lost 6 bases, with 11 bases between them. Looked up from germline, CDR1 is SGHTA and CDR2 is FQGTGA. This CDR3 reads CASSFYGGAEAFF. For the CDR3, the DNA is TGTGCCAGCAGCTTTTATGGAGGCGCTGAAGCTTTCTTT.

The rearrangement uses TRBV19 and TRBJ1-2; no firm D call. Deletions cut 3 bases from V and 3 bases from J, with 11 bases between. The germline V gene has CDR1 LNHDA and CDR2 SQIVND (reference sequence). This CDR3 has 14 residues. The CDR3 spells CASSIAGRYYGYTF. The CDR3 DNA reads as TGTGCCAGTAGTATCGCCGGACGGTACTATGGCTACACCTTC. Looking up the rest from reference TRBV19 and TRBJ1-2 gives the full variable domain: DGGITQSPKYLFRKEGQNVTLSCEQNLNHDAMYWYRQDPGQGLRLIYYSQIVNDFQKGDIAEGYSVSREKKESFPLTVTSAQKNPTAFYLCASSIAGRYYGYTFGSGTRLTVV.

This chain uses TRBV15 with TRBJ2-7; TRBD1 or TRBD2 may be the D gene (5 bases each). Trimming shortened V by 0 bases and J by 0 bases, and 12 bases separated the two germline ends. Germline assignment: CDR1 LNHNV and CDR2 YYDKDF (reference sequence). This CDR3 region has 16 residues. The CDR3, as DNA: TGTGCCACCAGCAGAGAAGGGTGGGGGACCTCCTACGAGCAGTACTTC. It translates to CATSREGWGTSYEQYF.